Listed below are T cell receptor beta chains from one sample, sequenced in a study of blood T cell repertoires in COVID-19. Only in-frame clones appear in the TCRdb table, and some are missing; sequencing was by immunoSEQ multiplex PCR. The sample holds 88,000 or so clones, about 89% seen once. The sequenced material came from PBMCs or T cells enriched from blood (not recorded which). The origin of the receptors is a woman in her 50s with acute COVID-19. The CDR3 runs from the conserved cysteine through the conserved F or W. D genes are given only for firm matches. Rows give clone size only sometimes, using once, few, many, or a class for an expanded clone.

TRBJ2-7,TRBD2,TRBV6-2/TRBV6-3,-,CASSRLAGGSHEQYF,TGTGCCAGCAGCAGACTAGCGGGAGGGTCCCACGAGCAGTACTTC
TRBJ2-2,TRBD2,TRBV6-4,-,CASSPSGNTGELFF,TGTGCCAGCAGCCCTAGCGGTAACACCGGGGAGCTGTTTTTT
TRBJ2-2,-,TRBV27,-,CASSPSAGGNTGELFF,TGTGCCAGCAGTCCGTCAGCAGGAGGGAACACCGGGGAGCTGTTTTTT
TRBJ2-5,-,TRBV7-2,-,CASSPQMAGRGETQYF,TGTGCCAGCAGCCCACAGATGGCGGGAAGAGGAGAGACCCAGTACTTC
TRBJ2-3,TRBD2,TRBV7-8,once,CASSSSRTSGRRISDTQYF,TGTGCCAGCAGCTCCTCAAGGACTAGCGGGAGGAGAATCTCAGATACGCAGTATTTT
TRBJ2-2,TRBD2,TRBV10-1,-,CASRIAGDTGELFF,TGCGCCAGCAGAATAGCGGGAGACACCGGGGAGCTGTTTTTT
TRBJ2-1,-,TRBV14,-,CASSQPWSSYNEQFF,TGTGCCAGCAGCCAACCCTGGAGCTCCTACAATGAGCAGTTCTTC
TRBJ1-6,-,TRBV19,-,CASSITGRSPLHF,TGTGCCAGTAGTATCACAGGGCGATCACCCCTCCACTTT
TRBJ1-1,-,TRBV19,-,CASSISAHTEAFF,TGTGCCAGTAGTATAAGCGCGCACACTGAAGCTTTCTTT
TRBJ2-1,-,TRBV7-9,few,CASSPPTNYNEQFF,TGTGCCAGCAGCCCTCCGACTAACTACAATGAGCAGTTCTTC
TRBJ1-2,-,TRBV30,-,CAWSRTAGMSGNGYTF,TGTGCCTGGAGTAGGACAGCCGGTATGAGTGGGAATGGCTACACCTTC
TRBJ2-7,TRBD1,TRBV19,few,CASSISRQGPWEEQYF,TGTGCCAGTAGTATATCTCGACAGGGACCCTGGGAGGAGCAGTACTTC
TRBJ1-2,-,TRBV10-1,-,CASSEAGTNYGYTF,TGCGCCAGCAGTGAGGCAGGGACTAACTATGGCTACACCTTC
TRBJ1-1,TRBD1,TRBV27,-,CASLGTGSVTEAFF,TGTGCCAGCCTAGGGACAGGGAGTGTCACTGAAGCTTTCTTT
TRBJ2-5,TRBD1,TRBV24-1,once,CATSDLSLRDRGRETQYF,TGTGCCACCAGTGATCTCTCTCTGCGGGACAGGGGGCGAGAGACCCAGTACTTC
TRBJ1-1,-,TRBV3-1/TRBV3-2,-,CASSQARGVMNTEAFF,TGTGCCAGCAGCCAAGCCAGGGGAGTTATGAACACTGAAGCTTTCTTT
TRBJ1-2,TRBD1,TRBV5-6,-,CASSLWTGRLVYGYTF,TGTGCCAGCAGCTTGTGGACAGGGCGTTTGGTTTATGGCTACACCTTC
TRBJ2-7,-,TRBV5-4,-,CASSFHSYEQYF,TGTGCCAGCAGCTTTCACTCCTACGAGCAGTACTTC
TRBJ1-2,TRBD1,TRBV24-1,-,CATSEPGQGLGGYTF,TGTGCCACCAGTGAACCTGGACAGGGTTTAGGTGGCTACACCTTC
TRBJ1-2,TRBD1,TRBV25-1,-,CASSTPTGRNYGYTF,TGTGCCAGCAGTACCCCGACAGGGAGGAACTATGGCTACACCTTC
TRBJ1-2,-,TRBV4-1,-,CASSQDRVSYGYTF,TGCGCCAGCAGCCAAGACAGGGTTAGCTATGGCTACACCTTC
TRBJ2-7,-,TRBV3-1/TRBV3-2,-,CASSALLYGEQYF,TGTGCCAGCAGCGCTCTACTTTACGGGGAGCAGTACTTC
TRBJ2-1,TRBD1,TRBV29-1,once,CSVLRDRDHNEQFF,TGCAGCGTTCTCCGGGACAGGGATCACAATGAGCAGTTCTTC
TRBJ2-6,-,TRBV19,-,CASSTLVSSGANVLTF,TGTGCCAGTAGTACCCTTGTTAGCTCTGGGGCCAACGTCCTGACTTTC
TRBJ1-3,-,TRBV6-5,-,CASSYSGSGNTIYF,TGTGCCAGCAGTTACTCGGGCAGCGGAAACACCATATATTTT
TRBJ2-1,-,TRBV7-8,-,CASSQRYEQFF,TGTGCCAGCAGCCAACGGTATGAGCAGTTCTTC
TRBJ2-7,-,TRBV29-1,-,CSVGESYEQYF,TGCAGCGTTGGTGAGTCCTACGAGCAGTACTTC
TRBJ1-1,-,TRBV3-1/TRBV3-2,-,CASSQDLPIRGTEAFF,TGTGCCAGCAGCCAAGATCTCCCCATCCGAGGCACTGAAGCTTTCTTT
TRBJ1-2,TRBD1,TRBV30,-,CAWMGTGWANYGYTF,TGTGCCTGGATGGGGACAGGATGGGCTAACTATGGCTACACCTTC